This is a list of T cell receptor beta chains from one sample in a study of brain T cells in children with intractable seizures. Profiling relied on immunoSEQ multiplex PCR, and the TCRdb table lists in-frame clones only, not all of them. The data show about 320,000 clones, 93% seen once. Sample: peripheral blood, taken about 5 months after surgery. Receptors were obtained from a boy in the first two years of life with tuberous sclerosis and intractable seizures. Each CDR3 is given with its conserved first and last residue. Fields, in order: J gene, V gene, clone size, D gene, CDR3 protein, CDR3 DNA. D genes are given only for firm matches. Some rows mark clone size as missing; the rest say once, few, many or name a class of expanded clone.

TRBJ2-4	TRBV2	-	TRBD2	CASSGTSGVPSKNIQYF	TGTGCCAGCAGTGGGACTAGCGGGGTCCCGTCCAAAAACATTCAGTACTTC
TRBJ2-7	TRBV3-1/TRBV3-2	-	-	CASSHRIGEQYF	TGTGCCAGCAGCCACAGGATCGGCGAGCAGTACTTC
TRBJ2-1	TRBV6-5	-	-	CASSYGADSYNEQFF	TGTGCCAGCAGTTACGGGGCGGACTCCTACAATGAGCAGTTCTTC
TRBJ2-7	TRBV7-9	once	-	CASSLGVLYEQYF	TGTGCCAGCAGCTTAGGGGTCCTCTACGAGCAGTACTTC
TRBJ1-4	TRBV9	-	TRBD1	CASSASGQENEKLFF	TGTGCCAGCAGCGCCTCGGGACAGGAAAATGAAAAACTGTTTTTT
TRBJ1-1	TRBV3-1/TRBV3-2	once	-	CASSQEGRTPQDTEAFF	TGTGCCAGCAGCCAAGAAGGGAGGACACCCCAGGACACTGAAGCTTTCTTT
TRBJ2-7	TRBV11-2	-	-	CASSLVTGAYEQYF	TGTGCCAGCAGCTTAGTCACGGGAGCCTACGAGCAGTACTTC
TRBJ2-7	TRBV6-1	-	-	CASSEVWGEATYEQYF	TGTGCCAGCAGTGAAGTTTGGGGGGAGGCCACCTACGAGCAGTACTTC
TRBJ1-1	TRBV9	once	-	CASSVGPRAGRPEAFF	TGTGCCAGCAGCGTAGGCCCCCGGGCAGGCCGACCTGAAGCTTTCTTT
TRBJ2-4	TRBV28	-	TRBD2	CASSLSGVDIQYF	TGTGCCAGCAGTTTAAGCGGGGTGGACATTCAGTACTTC
TRBJ2-1	TRBV30	-	-	CAWSASYNEQFF	TGTGCCTGGAGTGCGTCCTACAATGAGCAGTTCTTC
TRBJ2-1	TRBV5-4	-	TRBD2	CASSLNGGAEQFF	TGTGCCAGCAGCTTGAACGGGGGGGCTGAGCAGTTCTTC
TRBJ2-3	TRBV7-3	-	TRBD2	CASSSETSGGNTQYF	TGTGCCAGCAGCTCCGAAACTAGCGGGGGAAATACGCAGTATTTT
TRBJ2-1	TRBV12-5	-	TRBD1	CASGLGGQGVEQFF	TGTGCTAGTGGCCTTGGGGGACAGGGGGTTGAGCAGTTCTTC
TRBJ2-3	TRBV12-5	-	-	CASGLNPTPSTDTQYF	TGTGCTAGTGGTTTGAACCCTACCCCTAGCACAGATACGCAGTATTTT
TRBJ2-7	TRBV6-5	-	-	CATLSLYEQYF	TGTGCCACCCTGAGCCTCTACGAGCAGTACTTC
TRBJ2-7	TRBV5-6	-	-	CASSLGIGERTYEQYF	TGTGCCAGCAGCTTGGGTATCGGGGAGAGAACCTACGAGCAGTACTTC
TRBJ1-1	TRBV6-5	-	-	CASSYSGRTEAFF	TGTGCCAGCAGTTACTCGGGAAGGACTGAAGCTTTCTTT
TRBJ2-5	TRBV15	-	TRBD1	CATSRVTGEETQYF	TGTGCCACCAGCAGGGTGACAGGGGAGGAGACCCAGTACTTC
TRBJ2-7	TRBV9	-	TRBD2	CASSVSGRAGYEQYF	TGTGCCAGCAGCGTAAGCGGGAGGGCCGGATACGAGCAGTACTTC
TRBJ2-7	TRBV27	-	TRBD2	CASSSITSAESHEQYF	TGTGCCAGCAGTTCAATTACTAGCGCCGAGTCGCACGAGCAGTACTTC
TRBJ2-6	TRBV5-1	-	TRBD2	CASTREGSSGANVLTF	TGCGCCAGCACGCGGGAGGGCAGCTCTGGGGCCAACGTCCTGACTTTC
TRBJ2-3	TRBV30	once	TRBD2	CACRGEGGTDTQYF	TGTGCCTGCCGGGGGGAGGGAGGCACAGATACGCAGTATTTT
TRBJ2-2	TRBV27	-	-	CASSPFMAPANTGELFF	TGTGCCAGCAGTCCCTTTATGGCGCCCGCGAACACCGGGGAGCTGTTTTTT
TRBJ1-4	TRBV7-8	-	-	CASSFSDVGDEKLFF	TGTGCCAGCAGCTTCAGCGATGTGGGGGATGAAAAACTGTTTTTT
TRBJ1-3	TRBV7-9	-	-	CASSRGAGHSSGNTIYF	TGTGCCAGCAGCCGGGGGGCAGGCCATTCCTCTGGAAACACCATATATTTT
TRBJ2-5	TRBV2	-	-	CASSAKETQYF	TGTGCCAGCAGTGCAAAGGAGACCCAGTACTTC
TRBJ1-5	TRBV19	-	-	CASSHPTGGGGVRSNQPQHF	TGTGCCAGTAGTCACCCGACTGGAGGTGGGGGGGTACGTAGCAATCAGCCCCAGCATTTT
TRBJ2-7	TRBV27	-	-	CASSLSRYGGTAHEQYF	TGTGCCAGCAGTTTATCAAGGTATGGGGGGACCGCCCACGAGCAGTACTTC
TRBJ1-4	TRBV21-1	-	-	CASSRTVPTNEKLFF	TGTGCCAGCAGCAGGACAGTCCCAACTAATGAAAAACTGTTTTTT
TRBJ1-3	TRBV30	-	-	CAWSQRGSRSGNTIYF	TGTGCCTGGAGCCAAAGAGGGTCCAGAAGTGGAAACACCATATATTTT
TRBJ2-4	TRBV27	-	-	CASSGRGRKNIQYF	TGTGCCAGCAGTGGCAGGGGGAGGAAAAACATTCAGTACTTC
TRBJ1-2	TRBV25-1	once	TRBD1	CASSLRTGRDGYTF	TGTGCCAGCAGTCTACGGACAGGGCGAGATGGCTACACCTTC
TRBJ2-2	TRBV15	-	TRBD1	CATSREGQGAGELFF	TGTGCCACCAGCAGAGAGGGACAGGGGGCCGGGGAGCTGTTTTTT
TRBJ2-7	TRBV5-1	-	TRBD1	CASSLRQGYYEQYF	TGCGCCAGCAGCCTACGACAGGGTTATTACGAGCAGTACTTC
TRBJ2-5	TRBV6-5	-	TRBD1	CASSYSARGHRETQYF	TGTGCCAGCAGTTACTCTGCCAGGGGGCACCGAGAGACCCAGTACTTC
TRBJ2-1	TRBV23-1	-	TRBD2	CARRVLTGGSSYNEQFF	TGCGCCAGGAGAGTATTAACGGGGGGGAGCTCCTACAATGAGCAGTTCTTC
TRBJ1-1	TRBV7-6	-	-	CASSSMYREGVTEAFF	TGTGCCAGCAGCTCAATGTACAGGGAAGGGGTCACTGAAGCTTTCTTT
TRBJ1-2	TRBV18	-	-	CASSRLDRNYGYTF	TGTGCCAGCTCACGATTAGACAGAAACTATGGCTACACCTTC
TRBJ2-2	TRBV2	-	-	CASSEIPAAGELFF	TGTGCCAGCAGTGAAATACCCGCCGCCGGGGAGCTGTTTTTT
TRBJ2-3	TRBV6-1	-	TRBD2	CASSARLAGEPTDTQYF	TGTGCCAGCAGTGCTCGTCTAGCGGGAGAACCCACAGATACGCAGTATTTT
TRBJ1-6	TRBV14	-	-	CASSQEVGGMNSPLHF	TGTGCCAGCAGCCAAGAGGTCGGGGGCATGAATTCACCCCTCCACTTT
TRBJ2-7	TRBV7-9	-	TRBD1	CASSLGQGAHYEQYF	TGTGCCAGCAGCTTAGGACAGGGGGCGCATTACGAGCAGTACTTC
TRBJ2-6	TRBV11-2	-	-	CASSLDGVGANVLTF	TGTGCCAGCAGCTTAGATGGCGTTGGGGCCAACGTCCTGACTTTC
TRBJ2-3	TRBV7-3	-	TRBD2	CASSSTSGGEDTQYF	TGTGCCAGCAGCTCGACTAGCGGGGGGGAAGATACGCAGTATTTT
TRBJ2-2	TRBV10-2	-	-	CASSEMGAGTGELFF	TGCGCCAGCAGTGAGATGGGGGCGGGCACCGGGGAGCTGTTTTTT
TRBJ2-1	TRBV14	-	-	CASSPAGQSYNEQFF	TGTGCCAGCAGCCCGGCCGGGCAGTCTTACAATGAGCAGTTCTTC
TRBJ1-3	TRBV3-1/TRBV3-2	-	-	CASSQGLQGLLSGNTIYF	TGTGCCAGCAGCCAAGGTTTGCAGGGGCTACTCTCTGGAAACACCATATATTTT
TRBJ2-1	TRBV12-5	once	-	CASGLVVAGAGSYNEQFF	TGTGCTAGTGGTTTGGTAGTGGCGGGGGCGGGGAGCTACAATGAGCAGTTCTTC
TRBJ1-4	TRBV5-8	once	-	CASSLGEWGNEKLFF	TGTGCCAGCAGCTTGGGGGAGTGGGGCAATGAAAAACTGTTTTTT
TRBJ1-1	TRBV20-1	-	-	CSASTGSRTHF	TGCAGTGCTAGTACCGGCAGCCGGACTCACTTT
TRBJ1-1	TRBV28	-	TRBD1	CASLQGALGNTEAFF	TGTGCCAGCCTTCAGGGGGCATTGGGGAACACTGAAGCTTTCTTT
TRBJ2-5	TRBV12-3/TRBV12-4	-	TRBD2	CASSLAREEEYF	TGTGCCAGCAGTTTAGCGCGGGAGGAGGAGTACTTC
TRBJ2-2	TRBV15	-	-	CAVSGTNRFRELFF	TGTGCCGTTTCCGGGACGAACCGCTTCCGGGAGCTGTTTTTT